Listed below are T cell receptor beta chains from one sample, sequenced in a study of human T cells and chemical hapten exposure. TCRdb processed the RACE reads anew with MiXCR; each CDR3 protein has one entry. The sample lists tens of thousands of distinct CDR3 sequences; about 8.7% were seen once. The sequenced material came from whole blood. Receptors originate from a female donor in good health. Some clones in this sample may be carry-over from other donors' samples. The CDR3 runs from the conserved cysteine through the conserved F or W. The order of the fields is V gene, clone size, D gene, J gene, CDR3 protein, CDR3 DNA. D genes are given only for firm matches. Expanded clones get a size class; other rows say once, few or many, or leave the size out.

TRBV5-1	.	TRBD1	TRBJ1-6	CASSLERTGNSPLHF	TGCGCCAGCAGCTTGGAGCGGACAGGGAATTCACCCCTCCACTTT
TRBV7-2	few	TRBD1	TRBJ2-2	CASSSGQGIAGLGELFF	TGTGCCAGCAGCTCGGGACAGGGGATAGCGGGACTCGGGGAGCTGTTTTTT
TRBV7-2	many	TRBD2	TRBJ2-3	CASSLLAGSDTQYF	TGTGCCAGCAGCTTACTAGCGGGATCAGATACGCAGTATTTT
TRBV28	few	TRBD2	TRBJ2-1	CAESGLAEYNEQFF	TGTGCCGAATCCGGACTAGCGGAATACAATGAGCAGTTCTTC
TRBV5-1	few	TRBD1	TRBJ2-2	CASSLTGDTGELFF	TGCGCCAGCAGTCTAACAGGGGACACCGGGGAGCTGTTTTTT
TRBV5-1	.	.	TRBJ2-5	CASSLTGETQYF	TGCGCCAGCAGCTTGACGGGGGAGACCCAGTACTTC
TRBV29-1	.	TRBD2	TRBJ2-7	CSVLGTSGYEQYF	TGCAGCGTTCTTGGGACTAGTGGCTACGAGCAGTACTTC
TRBV6-5	.	.	TRBJ2-5	CASSSPGVQETQYF	TGTGCCAGCAGCTCCCCGGGAGTTCAGGAGACCCAGTACTTC
TRBV6-2/TRBV6-3	.	TRBD1	TRBJ2-5	CASSYFPGQGDQETQYF	TGTGCCAGCAGTTACTTTCCGGGACAGGGCGATCAAGAGACCCAGTACTTC
TRBV4-1	few	.	TRBJ2-1	CASSQGSGNEQFF	TGCGCCAGCAGCCAAGGGTCAGGGAATGAGCAGTTCTTC
TRBV29-1	.	TRBD1	TRBJ1-2	CSVETGYLPADYGYTF	TGCAGCGTTGAGACAGGGTATTTACCCGCCGACTATGGCTACACCTTC
TRBV5-6	few	.	TRBJ2-1	CASSFVGNEQFF	TGTGCCAGCAGCTTTGTAGGTAATGAGCAGTTCTTC
TRBV30	.	TRBD2	TRBJ2-3	CAWSTGGTNTQYF	TGTGCCTGGAGTACGGGGGGTACAAATACGCAGTATTTT
TRBV12-3/TRBV12-4	few	.	TRBJ2-1	CASSSSPSYNEQFF	TGTGCCAGCAGTTCTAGCCCTTCCTACAATGAGCAGTTCTTC
TRBV20-1	few	.	TRBJ2-2	CSARSGTNTGELFF	TGCAGTGCTCGCTCGGGAACGAACACCGGGGAGCTGTTTTTT
TRBV7-2	.	TRBD1	TRBJ1-3	CASSWAVDRNSGNTIYF	TGTGCCAGCAGTTGGGCCGTGGACAGGAACTCTGGAAACACCATATATTTT
TRBV28	many	.	TRBJ2-7	CASSSGTPYREQYF	TGTGCCAGCAGTTCCGGGACACCCTACCGCGAGCAGTACTTC
TRBV30	.	.	TRBJ1-5	CAWKISSNQPQHF	TGTGCCTGGAAGATTAGTAGCAATCAGCCCCAGCATTTT
TRBV2	many	.	TRBJ2-3	CASSEEVSGSTDTQYF	TGTGCCAGCAGTGAAGAAGTTAGCGGCAGCACAGATACGCAGTATTTT
TRBV4-2	many	.	TRBJ2-1	CASSQGGSGNNEQFF	TGTGCCAGCAGCCAAGGAGGGTCAGGGAACAATGAGCAGTTCTTC
TRBV29-1	many	.	TRBJ1-6	CSVAQDSNSPLHF	TGCAGCGTTGCCCAGGACAGCAATTCACCCCTCCACTTT
TRBV7-9	many	.	TRBJ1-1	CASSSPLGGSTEAFF	TGTGCCAGCAGCTCCCCATTGGGGGGCAGTACTGAAGCTTTCTTT
TRBV7-9	many	.	TRBJ2-7	CASSSIGVPYEQYF	TGTGCCAGCAGCTCCATCGGGGTACCCTACGAGCAGTACTTC
TRBV29-1	many	TRBD2	TRBJ2-3	CSVWGLAGGTDTQYF	TGCAGCGTCTGGGGTCTAGCGGGAGGAACAGATACGCAGTATTTT
TRBV4-1	few	.	TRBJ2-3	CASSLIAAATSTDTQYF	TGCGCCAGCAGTCTCATAGCGGCAGCCACCTCGACAGATACGCAGTATTTT
TRBV28	few	.	TRBJ1-3	CASSLGGTGNTIYF	TGTGCCAGCAGTTTGGGGGGTACTGGAAACACCATATATTTT
TRBV12-3/TRBV12-4	.	.	TRBJ1-2	CASSADTNYGYTF	TGTGCCAGCAGTGCCGACACAAACTATGGCTACACCTTC
TRBV7-2	few	TRBD2	TRBJ2-1	CASSLGTSVNNEQFF	TGTGCCAGCAGCTTAGGGACTAGTGTGAACAATGAGCAGTTCTTC
TRBV7-6	many	TRBD2	TRBJ2-5	CASSLEGTAGGQETQYF	TGTGCCAGCAGCTTAGAAGGAACGGCGGGAGGCCAAGAGACCCAGTACTTC
TRBV4-1	many	.	TRBJ1-2	CASSHDGNYGYTF	TGCGCCAGCAGCCACGACGGTAACTATGGCTACACCTTC
TRBV29-1	.	TRBD2	TRBJ2-3	CSTGTSDPRTDTQYF	TGCAGCACAGGGACTAGCGATCCGAGGACAGATACGCAGTATTTT
TRBV11-2	.	TRBD1	TRBJ2-2	CASSLGQGDTGELFF	TGTGCCAGCAGCTTGGGACAGGGGGACACCGGGGAGCTGTTTTTT
TRBV7-2	many	.	TRBJ1-5	CASSLASDQPQHF	TGTGCCAGCAGCTTAGCGTCCGATCAGCCCCAGCATTTT
TRBV7-6	few	.	TRBJ1-1	CASSLGADIFGEAFF	TGTGCCAGCAGCCTGGGGGCGGATATATTCGGTGAAGCTTTCTTT
TRBV5-1	few	TRBD1	TRBJ1-1	CASSLAGDSAEAFF	TGCGCCAGCAGCTTGGCGGGGGACAGCGCTGAAGCTTTCTTT
TRBV2	.	.	TRBJ2-4	CASSETAARKNIQYF	TGTGCCAGCAGTGAAACCGCGGCTAGAAAAAACATTCAGTACTTC